Listed below are T cell receptor beta chains from one sample, sequenced in a study of early T cells in non-severe SARS-CoV-2 infection. Each CDR3 protein is one row after TCRdb ran MiXCR on the 5' RACE reads. The data contain 100,000 to 120,000 distinct CDR3 sequences, over 9.5% of them seen just once; the ten biggest clones take up about 3.8%. The sample consisted of whole blood, taken at baseline. Receptors were obtained from an adult who was a healthcare worker with PCR-confirmed SARS-CoV-2 infection or an uninfected control (not recorded which). Both conserved end residues are part of each CDR3. The D gene is left open where the match is weak. Expanded clones are given a class, and other clones once, few, many or no size at all.

many	TRBD2	TRBV12-3/TRBV12-4	TRBJ2-3	TGTGCCAGCAGTCCGGGACTAGCGGGGATAGGCACAGATACGCAGTATTTT	CASSPGLAGIGTDTQYF
many	.	TRBV12-3/TRBV12-4	TRBJ1-5	TGTGCCAGCAGTCAAAGGGGACTGGCGAGCAATCAGCCCCAGCATTTT	CASSQRGLASNQPQHF
.	.	TRBV29-1	TRBJ2-7	TGCAGCGTTGCCATTGGGGGGCGCGGTGACGAGCAGTACTTC	CSVAIGGRGDEQYF
few	TRBD2	TRBV6-5	TRBJ2-7	TGTGCCAGCAGTTACGGACGCAGCGGGAGGGTGTACGAGCAGTACTTC	CASSYGRSGRVYEQYF
.	TRBD2	TRBV11-2	TRBJ2-1	TGTGCCAGCAGCTTAAACCTACTAGCGTCTGGGCAAGATGAGCAGTTCTTC	CASSLNLLASGQDEQFF
.	.	TRBV25-1	TRBJ2-3	TGTGCCAGCAGTGACAGCCATTTGATGGTAGATACGCAGTATTTT	CASSDSHLMVDTQYF
.	.	TRBV6-1	TRBJ1-3	TGTGCCAGCAGTGAAGCCCCCGGGGCAGAAAACACCATATATTTT	CASSEAPGAENTIYF
.	.	TRBV29-1	TRBJ1-1	TGCAGCACCCCGGACGGCATGAACACTGAAGCTTTCTTT	CSTPDGMNTEAFF
.	TRBD1	TRBV7-6	TRBJ2-7	TGTGCCAGCAGCCGCGACAGGGGATCGGTCTACGAGCAGTACTTC	CASSRDRGSVYEQYF
few	.	TRBV4-1	TRBJ1-5	TGCGCCAGCAGCCCGAGGGGCCAGGGCAATCAGCCCCAGCATTTT	CASSPRGQGNQPQHF
.	TRBD1	TRBV7-9	TRBJ2-7	TGTGCCAGCAGCTCCGGGACAGGGCTGGACGAGCAGTACTTC	CASSSGTGLDEQYF
.	TRBD1	TRBV27	TRBJ1-2	TGTGCCAGCAGTTCCATGACAGGGGCTAACTATGGCTACACCTTC	CASSSMTGANYGYTF
few	.	TRBV4-1	TRBJ1-4	TGCGCCAGCAGCCAAGAGGCGGCCGGGTCGTGGGAAAAACTGTTTTTT	CASSQEAAGSWEKLFF
.	.	TRBV3-1	TRBJ2-7	TGTGCCAGCAGCCAAGGACGGGTCGAGCAGTACTTC	CASSQGRVEQYF
.	.	TRBV12-3/TRBV12-4	TRBJ2-2	TGTGCCAGCAGTTTACGGCGGAACACGAACACCGGGGAGCTGTTTTTT	CASSLRRNTNTGELFF
few	.	TRBV18	TRBJ2-7	TGTGCCAGCTCACTGTCCGGGACTGAGGCCTACGAGCAGTACTTC	CASSLSGTEAYEQYF
.	.	TRBV6-5	TRBJ2-1	TGTGCCAGCAGCCAGATCGGGGGACGTCCTGAGCAGTTCTTC	CASSQIGGRPEQFF
.	.	TRBV20-1	TRBJ1-1	TGCAGTGCTAGAGACCGGATCTACGTAAATGAAGCTTTCTTT	CSARDRIYVNEAFF
.	TRBD2	TRBV29-1	TRBJ2-1	TGCAGCGTAGCCGGGACTAGCGGGAGGGCCCGGGAGCAGTTCTTC	CSVAGTSGRAREQFF
.	.	TRBV7-2	TRBJ2-3	TGTGCCAGCAGCTTAAAGGTCACAAATACGCAGTATTTT	CASSLKVTNTQYF
once	TRBD2	TRBV6-6	TRBJ2-4	TGTGCCAGCAGTTACCCTCAAGCGGGAGAAAACATTCAGTACTTC	CASSYPQAGENIQYF
.	.	TRBV9	TRBJ1-4	TGTGCCAGCAGCGTAGGAGGTCAGCTCCGAGAAAAACTGTTTTTT	CASSVGGQLREKLFF
.	.	TRBV12-3/TRBV12-4	TRBJ1-2	TGTGCCAGCAGTTTTTCCGAACGGGGCTACACCTTC	CASSFSERGYTF
many	.	TRBV20-1	TRBJ2-7	TGCAGTGCCGCGGGGAGGGGGGATGGTTACGAGCAGTACTTC	CSAAGRGDGYEQYF
.	TRBD1	TRBV5-1	TRBJ1-1	TGCGCCAGCAGCTTGGCTCCAAAGAGCAGGGGGACCACTGAAGCTTTCTTT	CASSLAPKSRGTTEAFF
.	TRBD2	TRBV2	TRBJ2-3	TGTGCCAGCAGTGATGCTAGCGGGAGCACAGATACGCAGTATTTT	CASSDASGSTDTQYF
.	.	TRBV20-1	TRBJ2-7	TGCAGTGCTAGAGATTTCCGGGAGTCCTCCTACGAGCAGTACTTC	CSARDFRESSYEQYF
many	TRBD2	TRBV2	TRBJ2-3	TGTGCCAGCAGTGCAAGACTAGCGGGACTCTCTCGTCCAGCAGATACGCAGTATTTT	CASSARLAGLSRPADTQYF
.	.	TRBV6-5	TRBJ2-3	TGTGCCAGCAGGATGACAGGGGAGGGAAAGACGCAGTATTTT	CASRMTGEGKTQYF